A single sample gave rise to the 6 T cell receptor beta chains below, sequenced in a study of tumor and adjacent non-tumor tissue in lung cancer (dated by TCRdb to 2016 to 2019). Libraries came from multiplex PCR. Sequencing took place on an Illumina HiSeq 2500. TCRbeta libraries were constructed through three rounds of nested PCR with primers (Table S4) according to protocols modified from ARM-PCR. The public sequencing data were trimmed at Q25 with fastp and processed into clonotypes with MiXCR by TCRdb, which kept only in-frame beta chains. All rows with the same CDR3 protein become a single entry with the most common DNA and genes. The sample table shows 200,000 to 250,000 distinct CDR3 sequences, and 70% to 75% are seen once. About 25% of the sample comes from the top ten. RNA was extracted from bulk unsorted tissue and checked for quality with a NanoDrop ND-1000 and an Agilent 2100. The sample consisted of lung tumor tissue. Receptor source: a man between 60 and 75 years old with non-small cell lung cancer.

Regarding this clonotype: A much bigger clone sits one base away, suggesting this may be a read error. This likely comes from a read error, as the CDR3 has no conserved phenylalanine or tryptophan at its end. The V call is TRBV6-2 or TRBV6-3, the J call TRBJ2-7; unclear D gene. The V gene lost 6 bases and the J gene lost 1 base, with 28 bases spanning the gap. The CDR3 sequence is 19 residues long. The germline V gene has CDR1 MNHEY and CDR2 SVGEGT. Here the CDR3 DNA reads TGTGCCAGCAGCACCATTTCGGTTAGAATTGAAAAAAAGTCCTACGAGCAGTACTTA. The encoded protein is CASSTISVRIEKKSYEQYL.

As regards this clonotype: The junction shows a germline mismatch at one end, possibly a read error. This CDR3 is CANSSDEKNTEAFF. CDR3 coding DNA: TGTGCCAACAGCTCCGACGAGAAGAACACTGAAGCTTTCTTT. The chain uses TRBV11-2 and TRBJ1-1; no clear D. The CDR3 length is 14 residues. Germline loops: CDR1 SGHAT, CDR2 FQNNGV.

Note on this clonotype: This may arise from a read error, as a much more abundant clone is one base away. V usage is TRBV20-1 and J usage is TRBJ2-6; D is possibly TRBD1 or TRBD2 (5 bases each). The germline CDR1 and CDR2 sequences are DFQATT and SNEGSKA (reference sequence). The CDR3 covers 17 residues. The CDR3 DNA reads as TGCAGTGCAACAACCGGGACGCGCGGGTCTGGGGCCAACGCCCTGACTTTC. Amino acids: CSATTGTRGSGANALTF.

The J gene is TRBJ2-5, the V gene TRBV6-6; 8 nucleotides align to TRBD1. The CDR3 extends over 14 amino acids. V was pared by 7 bases and J by 0 bases, with 4 bases of the junction left unmatched. CDR1 and CDR2 from the germline V gene are MNHNY and SVGAGI (reference sequence). The CDR3 here is CASTQTGDQETQYF. DNA for the CDR3: TGTGCCAGCACCCAGACAGGGGACCAAGAGACCCAGTACTTC.

This clonotype was recorded many times. The chain links TRBV20-1 to TRBJ2-2, with a weak D call TRBD2 (6 bases). Trimming removed 0 bases at V and 2 bases at J, with 13 bases between. Germline-derived CDR1 and CDR2 are DFQATT and SNEGSKA (reference sequence). The length of the CDR3 is 16 residues. The CDR3 is CSARDLGGSNTGELFF. In nucleotides, the CDR3 is TGCAGTGCTAGAGATCTGGGGGGTTCCAACACCGGGGAGCTGTTTTTT.

The CDR3 region is CSVRATGVKVTPLHF. In DNA, the CDR3 is TGCAGTGTTCGAGCCACGGGGGTAAAAGTGACACCCCTCCACTTT. The rearrangement uses TRBV20-1 and TRBJ1-6; the D gene is possibly TRBD1 (5 bases). Germline lookup yields CDR1 DFQATT and CDR2 SNEGSKA (reference sequence). V was clipped by 7 bases and J by 11 bases, with 24 bases between them. The CDR3 runs to 15 residues.